This T cell receptor (beta chain) was retrieved from a study of blood T cell repertoires in COVID-19. Germline CDR1 is GTSNPN and CDR2 is SVGIG (reference sequence). This CDR3 has 13 residues. V trimming: 1 base; J trimming: 4 bases; junction bases outside the gene matches: 3. This clone was counted only a few times. How the authors handled the data: Reference gene primer amplification in the assay estimated nucleated cell counts. TCRdb keeps only in-frame clones here, not all; method: immunoSEQ multiplex PCR. That table gives V, J and clone size, and the DNA gave D and trimming. The sample records 230,000 or so clones, roughly four fifths being singletons.

The rearrangement uses TRBV30 and TRBJ1-2, with 7 bases aligning to TRBD1. The TCR sequence derives from a man in his forties or fifties with active or convalescent COVID-19. The sequencing input was peripheral blood. Here the CDR3 reads CAWSGQGGYGYTF. The CDR3, as DNA: TGTGCCTGGAGTGGACAGGGCGGCTATGGCTACACCTTC.